This is a list of T cell receptor beta chains from one sample in a study of T-cell reconstitution after alpha-beta-depleted transplantation in children. TCRdb ran MiXCR on the PCR reads and lists one entry per CDR3 protein. The table lists 500,000 or so distinct CDR3 sequences, about 31% of them singletons. The sequences come from PBMCs from the stem cell graft donor, collected from the stem cell graft. Receptor source: a human donor who donated a stem cell graft to a child with aplastic anemia. CDR3s include the opening cysteine and the closing phenylalanine or tryptophan. The D gene is left open where the match is weak. Rows give clone size only sometimes, using once, few, many, or a class for an expanded clone.

size: .
V: TRBV24-1
J: TRBJ1-5
D: .
CDR3: CATNEAGDGPQHF
DNA: TGTGCCACCAACGAGGCAGGTGATGGGCCCCAGCATTTT

size: .
V: TRBV7-2
J: TRBJ1-4
D: TRBD1
CDR3: CASSPPGGTGYEKLFF
DNA: TGTGCCAGCAGCCCACCAGGCGGGACAGGGTATGAAAAACTGTTTTTT

size: .
V: TRBV2
J: TRBJ1-1
D: .
CDR3: CASSEGPSNTEAFF
DNA: TGTGCCAGCAGTGAAGGGCCAAGTAACACTGAAGCTTTCTTT

size: .
V: TRBV29-1
J: TRBJ2-3
D: .
CDR3: CSVEDRHTPADTQYF
DNA: TGCAGCGTTGAAGATCGTCACACTCCAGCAGATACGCAGTATTTT

size: .
V: TRBV23-1
J: TRBJ1-1
D: .
CDR3: CASSPRLNTEAFF
DNA: TGCGCCAGCAGTCCGAGGTTGAACACTGAAGCTTTCTTT

size: few
V: TRBV5-6
J: TRBJ1-3
D: TRBD1
CDR3: CASSSPGQGEENTIYF
DNA: TGTGCCAGCAGCTCTCCGGGACAGGGAGAGGAAAACACCATATATTTT

size: .
V: TRBV30
J: TRBJ1-1
D: .
CDR3: CAWGGISEAFF
DNA: TGTGCCTGGGGCGGCATATCTGAAGCTTTCTTT

size: .
V: TRBV19
J: TRBJ2-2
D: .
CDR3: CASSMDGGVPTGELFF
DNA: TGTGCCAGTAGTATGGATGGGGGAGTCCCCACCGGGGAGCTGTTTTTT

size: .
V: TRBV14
J: TRBJ2-1
D: TRBD2
CDR3: CASSQGLSGLASNEQFF
DNA: TGTGCCAGCAGCCAAGGCCTTTCGGGACTAGCGTCTAATGAGCAGTTCTTC

size: .
V: TRBV6-5
J: TRBJ2-1
D: .
CDR3: CAPRRDGNNEQFF
DNA: TGTGCCCCTCGGCGGGACGGTAACAATGAGCAGTTCTTC

size: .
V: TRBV28
J: TRBJ2-1
D: TRBD2
CDR3: CASSLLSSGVYNEQFF
DNA: TGTGCCAGCAGTTTGTTGAGTAGCGGGGTCTACAATGAGCAGTTCTTC

size: .
V: TRBV7-4
J: TRBJ2-2
D: .
CDR3: CASSLAVGGELFF
DNA: TGTGCCAGCAGCTTAGCCGTTGGGGGGGAGCTGTTTTTT

size: few
V: TRBV12-3/TRBV12-4
J: TRBJ1-5
D: TRBD1
CDR3: CASSLGTGGRQPQHF
DNA: TGTGCCAGCAGTCTCGGGACAGGGGGGCGACAGCCCCAGCATTTT

size: few
V: TRBV30
J: TRBJ1-6
D: TRBD1
CDR3: CAWSVLGTGGSPLHF
DNA: TGTGCCTGGAGTGTTCTCGGGACAGGGGGGTCACCCCTCCACTTT

size: .
V: TRBV10-3
J: TRBJ2-1
D: .
CDR3: CAISDYNEQFF
DNA: TGTGCCATCAGTGATTACAATGAGCAGTTCTTC

size: .
V: TRBV27
J: TRBJ1-5
D: .
CDR3: CASSLSSRGLGQPQHF
DNA: TGTGCCAGCAGTTTATCGAGCAGGGGCTTGGGTCAGCCCCAGCATTTT

size: few
V: TRBV6-2/TRBV6-3
J: TRBJ2-2
D: .
CDR3: CASRPLGRGNTGELFF
DNA: TGTGCCAGCAGACCGTTAGGTCGGGGAAACACCGGGGAGCTGTTTTTT

size: .
V: TRBV4-2
J: TRBJ2-5
D: .
CDR3: CASSPPVGSRETQYF
DNA: TGTGCCAGCAGCCCGCCCGTGGGGAGCAGAGAGACCCAGTACTTC

size: few
V: TRBV12-3/TRBV12-4
J: TRBJ2-2
D: .
CDR3: CASRLMVTGELFF
DNA: TGTGCCAGCAGATTAATGGTCACCGGGGAGCTGTTTTTT

size: few
V: TRBV6-5
J: TRBJ2-6
D: .
CDR3: CASSWGRGSGANVLTF
DNA: TGTGCCAGCAGTTGGGGCAGGGGCTCTGGGGCCAACGTCCTGACTTTC

size: .
V: TRBV6-2/TRBV6-3
J: TRBJ2-3
D: .
CDR3: CAGGGGTDTQYF
DNA: TGTGCCGGCGGAGGGGGCACAGATACGCAGTATTTT

size: .
V: TRBV4-2
J: TRBJ2-2
D: TRBD2
CDR3: CASSQTTSGNTGELFF
DNA: TGTGCCAGCAGCCAAACGACTAGCGGGAACACCGGGGAGCTGTTTTTT